This T cell receptor (beta chain) was captured in a study of T cells in women clearing cervical HPV infection. Germline CDR1 MGHRA, CDR2 YSYEKL. CDR3 length: 16 residues. With respect to this clone: As yet, its antigen is unknown. Read data end 3 residues before the CDR3 end; the end is taken from the germline J gene.

Profiling relied on immunoSEQ multiplex PCR, and the TCRdb table lists in-frame clones only, not all of them. The sample table includes about 19,000 clones. Findings of the study overall: CIN3+ cases had significantly higher TCR repertoire richness than controls, but evenness did not differ.

The sample comprised blood buffy coat. The sequence came from a woman between 18 and 75 years old with a cervical HPV16 infection that either progressed to CIN3+ or cleared (not recorded which). V gene TRBV4-1 combines with J gene TRBJ1-4; D remains unclear. Incomplete CDR3 DNA: TGCGCCAGCAGCCAAGCGGGGAGGGATTATAATTCACCA. It yields the protein CASSQAGRDYNSP. The whole CDR3 protein reads CASSQAGRDYNSPLFF.